Below, 9 T cell receptor beta chains from the same sample are listed, as sequenced in a study of OX40 agonist ivuxolimab in advanced cancers. Here immunoSEQ multiplex PCR was the method, and the copy in TCRdb shows in-frame clones only, minus some. The table shows around 94,000 clones, with 70% to 85% occurring only once. The sequencing used CD4+ or CD8+ T cells sorted from blood, collected in a trial of the OX40 agonist ivuxolimab. The receptors come from an adult with an advanced solid tumor such as melanoma, head and neck, liver or kidney cancer.

The genes are TRBV7-2 and TRBJ2-7; D is unresolved. The CDR3 covers 15 residues. Germline V gene data show CDR1 as SGHTA and CDR2 as FQGNSA. V shed 3 bases and J shed 3 bases, with 15 bases lying between them. CDR3: CASSLARVTRYEQYF. DNA of the CDR3: TGTGCCAGCAGCTTGGCTAGGGTGACACGCTACGAGCAGTACTTC. Full variable domain (missing parts from reference TRBV7-2 and TRBJ2-7): GAGVSQSPSNKVTEKGKDVELRCDPISGHTALYWYRQSLGQGLEFLIYFQGNSAPDKSGLPSDRFSAERTGGSVSTLTIQRTQQEDSAVYLCASSLARVTRYEQYFGPGTRLTVT.

The chain joins TRBV5-6 to TRBJ2-7; 7 bases agree with TRBD2. Germline V gene sequence: CDR1 SGHDT, CDR2 YYEEEE. There are 13 residues in the CDR3. J gave up 10 bases and V 2 bases, and 9 bases lay outside the gene matches. CDR3 nucleotide sequence: TGTGCCAGCAGCTTCGTCGCGGGAGAAGCCCAGTACTTC. It yields the protein CASSFVAGEAQYF.

The chain carries TRBV30 and TRBJ1-1; D may be TRBD1 (6 bases). The CDR3 totals 13 residues. V lost 5 bases and J lost 0, with 10 bases in between. Germline values: CDR1 GTSNPN, CDR2 SVGIG (reference sequence). The CDR3 region is CAWVGQLNTEAFF. Here the CDR3 DNA reads TGTGCCTGGGTCGGACAGCTGAACACTGAAGCTTTCTTT.

The V and J genes are TRBV27 and TRBJ2-3, with D possibly being TRBD1 (5 bases). CDR1 and CDR2 (germline): MNHEY, SMNVEV (reference sequence). This CDR3 is built from 16 residues. V shed 5 bases and J shed 2 bases, with 17 bases lying between them. The CDR3: CASSPLWGEHTDTQYF. CDR3 coding DNA: TGTGCCAGCAGTCCCCTTTGGGGCGAACACACAGATACGCAGTATTTT.

This clone was picked up one time. The chain uses TRBV5-6 and TRBJ2-7; a weak D match, TRBD2 (6 bases). V was clipped by 4 bases and J by 4 bases, with 9 bases between them. Looked up from germline, CDR1 is SGHDT and CDR2 is YYEEEE. The CDR3 is 12 residues long. The CDR3 coding sequence is TGTGCCAGCAGCAAAGGGACTTACGAGCAGTACTTC. Protein product: CASSKGTYEQYF.

Here the CDR3 DNA reads TGTGCCAGCAGTTTATATGGAGGCTCCTACAATGAGCAGTTCTTC. Its protein is CASSLYGGSYNEQFF. This sequence joins TRBV28 and TRBJ2-1, with D tentatively TRBD2 (5 bases). Per the germline V gene, CDR1 is MDHEN and CDR2 is SYDVKM. V lost 1 base to trimming and J lost 0 bases, with 7 bases between them. The CDR3 contains 15 residues.

This clone was recorded once. The V call is TRBV19, the J call TRBJ1-1, with D perhaps TRBD1 (5 bases). This CDR3 is built from 13 residues. CDR1 and CDR2 from the germline V gene are LNHDA and SQIVND (reference sequence). V lost 10 bases to trimming and J lost 1 base, with 13 bases between them. CDR3 nucleotides: TGTGCCACTTCACCTAGGGGGAACACTGAAGCTTTCTTT. Protein sequence: CATSPRGNTEAFF.

The rearrangement uses TRBV2 and TRBJ2-7; no definite D call. Trimming removed 4 bases at V and 6 bases at J, with 10 bases between. Germline CDR1 and CDR2: SNHLY and FYNNEI. CDR3 length equals 12 residues. For the CDR3, the DNA is TGTGCCAGCAGTGTAGCCCACGGCGAGCAGTACTTC. It encodes CASSVAHGEQYF.

V usage is TRBV6-5 and J usage is TRBJ1-4; D is unresolved. Germline CDR1 and CDR2: MNHEY and SVGAGI. Trimming pared 5 bases from V and 1 base from J, leaving 8 bases between. The CDR3 is made up of 14 amino acids. The CDR3 nucleotides are TGTGCCAGCAGTCACAGTGGAACTAATGAAAAACTGTTTTTT. Protein: CASSHSGTNEKLFF.